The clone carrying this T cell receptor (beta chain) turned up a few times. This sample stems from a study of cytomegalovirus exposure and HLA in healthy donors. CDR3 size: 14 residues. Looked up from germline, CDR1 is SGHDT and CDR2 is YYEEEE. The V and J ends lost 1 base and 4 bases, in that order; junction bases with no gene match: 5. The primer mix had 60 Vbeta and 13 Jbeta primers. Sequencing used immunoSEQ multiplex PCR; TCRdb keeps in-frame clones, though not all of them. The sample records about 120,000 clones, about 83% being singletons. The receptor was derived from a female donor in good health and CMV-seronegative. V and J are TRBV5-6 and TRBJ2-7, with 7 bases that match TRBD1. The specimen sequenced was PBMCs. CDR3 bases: TGTGCCAGCAGCTTGTACAGGGGTATATACGAGCAGTACTTC. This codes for CASSLYRGIYEQYF.